The clone carrying this T cell receptor (beta chain) was recorded once. The record originates from a study of blood T cell repertoires in COVID-19. J was trimmed by 7 bases and V by 6 bases; bases with no gene match: 9. The CDR3 contains 15 residues. The V gene's germline CDR1 is SEHNR and CDR2 FQNEAQ (reference sequence). The table came from immunoSEQ multiplex PCR; TCRdb's copy has only in-frame clones and leaves some out. The table shows 300,000 to 450,000 clones, with more than 75% occurring only once. V gene TRBV7-9 combines with J gene TRBJ2-2, with 9 bases lining up with TRBD1. The specimen sequenced was PBMCs or T cells enriched from blood (not recorded which). This clonotype was sampled from a man under 40 who had recovered from COVID-19. The CDR3 DNA follows: TGTGCCAGCAGATCCGGGACAGGGAAGAACGGGGAGCTGTTTTTT. This codes for CASRSGTGKNGELFF.